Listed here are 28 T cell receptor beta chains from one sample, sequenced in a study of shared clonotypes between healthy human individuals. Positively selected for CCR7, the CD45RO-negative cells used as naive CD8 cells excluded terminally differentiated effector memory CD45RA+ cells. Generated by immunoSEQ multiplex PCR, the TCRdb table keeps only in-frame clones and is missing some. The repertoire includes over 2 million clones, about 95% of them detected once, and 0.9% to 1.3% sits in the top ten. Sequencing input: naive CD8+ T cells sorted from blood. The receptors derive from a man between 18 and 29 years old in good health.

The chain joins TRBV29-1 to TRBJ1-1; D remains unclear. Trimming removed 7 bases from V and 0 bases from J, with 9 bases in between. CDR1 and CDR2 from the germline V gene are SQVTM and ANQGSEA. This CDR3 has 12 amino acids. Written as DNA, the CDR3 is TGCAGCGCCATTTCCTTGAACACTGAAGCTTTCTTT. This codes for CSAISLNTEAFF. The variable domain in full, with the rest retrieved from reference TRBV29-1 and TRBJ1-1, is SAVISQKPSRDICQRGTSLTIQCQVDSQVTMMFWYRQQPGQSLTLIATANQGSEATYESGFVIDKFPISRPNLTFSTLTVSNMSPEDSSIYLCSAISLNTEAFFGQGTRLTVV.

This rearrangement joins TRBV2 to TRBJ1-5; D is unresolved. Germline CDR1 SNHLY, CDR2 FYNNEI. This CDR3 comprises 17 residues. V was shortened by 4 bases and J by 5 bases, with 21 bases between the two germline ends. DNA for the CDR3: TGTGCCAGCAGTGTAAGCAGACCACTAAGGGAGGATCAGCCCCAGCATTTT. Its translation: CASSVSRPLREDQPQHF.

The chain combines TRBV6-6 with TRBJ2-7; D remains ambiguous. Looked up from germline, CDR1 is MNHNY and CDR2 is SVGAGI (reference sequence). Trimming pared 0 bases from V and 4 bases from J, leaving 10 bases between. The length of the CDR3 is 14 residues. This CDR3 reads CASSYSVEEYEQYF. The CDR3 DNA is TGTGCCAGCAGTTACTCAGTCGAGGAGTACGAGCAGTACTTC.

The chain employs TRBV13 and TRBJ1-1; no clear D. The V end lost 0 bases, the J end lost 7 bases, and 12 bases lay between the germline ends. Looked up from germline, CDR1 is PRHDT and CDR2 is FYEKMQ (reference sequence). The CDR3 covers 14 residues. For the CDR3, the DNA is TGTGCCAGCAGCTTAGGCCACATGAGGGATGAAGCTTTCTTT. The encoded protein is CASSLGHMRDEAFF.

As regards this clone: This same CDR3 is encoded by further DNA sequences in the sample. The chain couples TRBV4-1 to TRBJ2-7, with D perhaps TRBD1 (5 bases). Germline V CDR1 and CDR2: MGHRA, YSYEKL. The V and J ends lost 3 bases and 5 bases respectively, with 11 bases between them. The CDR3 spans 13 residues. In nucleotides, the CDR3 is TGCGCCAGCAGCCACCGTACAGGCGACGAGCAGTACTTC. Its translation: CASSHRTGDEQYF.

The CDR3 sequence: CASSSPFGTSNTGELFF. CDR3 sequence (DNA): TGTGCCAGCAGTTCACCATTCGGGACTAGCAACACCGGGGAGCTGTTTTTT. The chain uses TRBV27 and TRBJ2-2, with 9 bases matching TRBD2. Germline V gene data show CDR1 as MNHEY and CDR2 as SMNVEV (reference sequence). With 4 bases clipped from V and 2 bases from J, the junction kept 8 bases outside the gene matches. The CDR3 is made up of 17 amino acids.

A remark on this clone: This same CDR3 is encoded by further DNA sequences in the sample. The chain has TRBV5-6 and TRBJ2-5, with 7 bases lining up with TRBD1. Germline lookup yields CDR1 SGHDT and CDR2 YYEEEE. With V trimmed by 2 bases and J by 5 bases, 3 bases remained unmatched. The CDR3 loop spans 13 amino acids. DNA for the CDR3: TGTGCCAGCAGCTTAGGGGGCTTGGAGACCCAGTACTTC. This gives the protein CASSLGGLETQYF.

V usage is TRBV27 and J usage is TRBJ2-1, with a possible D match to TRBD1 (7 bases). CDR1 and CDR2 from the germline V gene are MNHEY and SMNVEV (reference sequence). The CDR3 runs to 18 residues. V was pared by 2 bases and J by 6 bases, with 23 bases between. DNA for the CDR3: TGTGCCAGCAGTTTAACCTCCCCCACTAGCCCAGGGGGCAATGAGCAGTTCTTC. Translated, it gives CASSLTSPTSPGGNEQFF.

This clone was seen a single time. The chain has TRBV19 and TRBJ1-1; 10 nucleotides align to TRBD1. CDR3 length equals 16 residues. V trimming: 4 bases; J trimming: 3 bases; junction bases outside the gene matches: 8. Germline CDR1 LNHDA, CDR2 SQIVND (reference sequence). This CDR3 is CASSSDRGLLDTEAFF. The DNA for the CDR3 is TGTGCCAGTAGTAGCGACAGGGGGCTTTTGGACACTGAAGCTTTCTTT.

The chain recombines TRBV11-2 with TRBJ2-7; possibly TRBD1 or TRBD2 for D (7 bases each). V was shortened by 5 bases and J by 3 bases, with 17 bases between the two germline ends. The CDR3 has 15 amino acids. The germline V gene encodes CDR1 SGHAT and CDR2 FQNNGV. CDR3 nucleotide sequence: TGTGCCAGCAGCCCCCGAGACAGGGAGGGCTACGAGCAGTACTTC. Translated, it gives CASSPRDREGYEQYF.

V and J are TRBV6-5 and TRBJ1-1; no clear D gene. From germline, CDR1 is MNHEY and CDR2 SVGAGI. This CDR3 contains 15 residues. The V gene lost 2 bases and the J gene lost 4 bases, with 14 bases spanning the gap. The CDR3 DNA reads TGTGCCAGCAGTTACCCCGGAGAGAGTCTCACTGAAGCTTTCTTT. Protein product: CASSYPGESLTEAFF.

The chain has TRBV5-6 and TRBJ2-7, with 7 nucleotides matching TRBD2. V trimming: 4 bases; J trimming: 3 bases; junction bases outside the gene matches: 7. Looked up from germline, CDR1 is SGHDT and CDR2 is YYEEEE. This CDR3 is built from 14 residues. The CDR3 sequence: CASSLDAGDYEQYF. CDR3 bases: TGTGCCAGCAGCCTGGACGCGGGAGACTACGAGCAGTACTTC.

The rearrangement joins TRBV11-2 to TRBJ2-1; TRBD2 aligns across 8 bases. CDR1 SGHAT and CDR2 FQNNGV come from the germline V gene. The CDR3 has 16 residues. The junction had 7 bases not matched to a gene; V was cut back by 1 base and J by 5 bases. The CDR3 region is CASSLARGTRDNEQFF. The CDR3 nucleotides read TGTGCCAGCAGCTTAGCCCGGGGGACTAGGGACAATGAGCAGTTCTTC.

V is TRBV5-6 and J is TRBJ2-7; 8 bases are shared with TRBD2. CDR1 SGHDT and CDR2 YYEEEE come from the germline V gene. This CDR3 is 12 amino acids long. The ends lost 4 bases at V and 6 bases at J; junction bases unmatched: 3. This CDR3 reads CASSPGGTEQYF. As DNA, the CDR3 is TGTGCCAGCAGCCCGGGGGGGACCGAGCAGTACTTC.

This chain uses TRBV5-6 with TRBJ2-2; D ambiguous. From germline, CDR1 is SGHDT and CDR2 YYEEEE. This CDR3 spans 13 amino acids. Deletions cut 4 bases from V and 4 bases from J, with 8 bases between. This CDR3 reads CASSDRATGELFF. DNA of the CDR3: TGTGCCAGCAGCGATCGGGCCACCGGGGAGCTGTTTTTT.

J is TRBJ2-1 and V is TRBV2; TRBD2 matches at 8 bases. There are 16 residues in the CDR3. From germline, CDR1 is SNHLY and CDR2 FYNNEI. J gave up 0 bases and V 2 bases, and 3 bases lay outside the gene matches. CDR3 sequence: CASSERSGSSYNEQFF. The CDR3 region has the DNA TGTGCCAGCAGTGAACGAAGCGGGAGCTCCTACAATGAGCAGTTCTTC.

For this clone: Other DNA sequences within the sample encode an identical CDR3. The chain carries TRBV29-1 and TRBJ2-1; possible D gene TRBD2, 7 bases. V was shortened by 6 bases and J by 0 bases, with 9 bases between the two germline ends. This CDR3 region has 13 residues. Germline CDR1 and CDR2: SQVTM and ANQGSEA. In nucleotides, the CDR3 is TGCAGCGTGAGGGGGGGCTCCTACAATGAGCAGTTCTTC. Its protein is CSVRGGSYNEQFF.

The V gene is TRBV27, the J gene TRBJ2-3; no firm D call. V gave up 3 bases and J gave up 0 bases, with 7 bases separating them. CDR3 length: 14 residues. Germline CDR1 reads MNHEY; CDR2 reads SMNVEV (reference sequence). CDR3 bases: TGTGCCAGCAGTTTGGCAGCGAGCACAGATACGCAGTATTTT. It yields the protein CASSLAASTDTQYF.

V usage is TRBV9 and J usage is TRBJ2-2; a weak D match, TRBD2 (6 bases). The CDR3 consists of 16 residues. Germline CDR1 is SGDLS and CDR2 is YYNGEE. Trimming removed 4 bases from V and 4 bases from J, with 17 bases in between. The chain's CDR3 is CASSPHGGDSTGELFF. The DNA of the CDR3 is TGTGCCAGCAGCCCCCACGGGGGTGATTCCACCGGGGAGCTGTTTTTT. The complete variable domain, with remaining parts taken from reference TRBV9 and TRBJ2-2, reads DSGVTQTPKHLITATGQRVTLRCSPRSGDLSVYWYQQSLDQGLQFLIQYYNGEERAKGNILERFSAQQFPDLHSELNLSSLELGDSALYFCASSPHGGDSTGELFFGEGSRLTVL.

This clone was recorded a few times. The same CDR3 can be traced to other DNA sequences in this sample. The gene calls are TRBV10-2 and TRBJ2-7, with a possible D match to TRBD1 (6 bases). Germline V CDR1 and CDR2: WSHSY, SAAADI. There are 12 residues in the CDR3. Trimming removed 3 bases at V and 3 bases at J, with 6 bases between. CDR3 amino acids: CASSEGGYEQYF. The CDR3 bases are TGCGCCAGCAGTGAAGGGGGCTACGAGCAGTACTTC.

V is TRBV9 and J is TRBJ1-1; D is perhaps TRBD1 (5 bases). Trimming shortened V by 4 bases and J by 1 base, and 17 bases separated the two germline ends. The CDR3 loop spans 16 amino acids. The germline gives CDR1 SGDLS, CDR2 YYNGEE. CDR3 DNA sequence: TGTGCCAGCAGCTCTCGGGGGGGTCTGCCGAACACTGAAGCTTTCTTT. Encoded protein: CASSSRGGLPNTEAFF. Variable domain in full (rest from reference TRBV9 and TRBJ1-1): DSGVTQTPKHLITATGQRVTLRCSPRSGDLSVYWYQQSLDQGLQFLIQYYNGEERAKGNILERFSAQQFPDLHSELNLSSLELGDSALYFCASSSRGGLPNTEAFFGQGTRLTVV.

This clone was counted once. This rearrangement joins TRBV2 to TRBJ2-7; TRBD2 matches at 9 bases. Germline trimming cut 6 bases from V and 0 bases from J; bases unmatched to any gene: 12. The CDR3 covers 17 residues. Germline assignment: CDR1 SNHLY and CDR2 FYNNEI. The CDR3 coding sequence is TGTGCCAGCAGGGAAATAGCGGGAGACCTTAGCTCCTACGAGCAGTACTTC. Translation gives CASREIAGDLSSYEQYF.

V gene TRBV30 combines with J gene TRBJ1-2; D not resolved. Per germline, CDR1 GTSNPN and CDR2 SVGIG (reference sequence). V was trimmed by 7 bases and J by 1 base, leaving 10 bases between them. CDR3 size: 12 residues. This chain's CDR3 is CAFWAFNYGYTF. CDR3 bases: TGTGCCTTCTGGGCGTTTAACTATGGCTACACCTTC.

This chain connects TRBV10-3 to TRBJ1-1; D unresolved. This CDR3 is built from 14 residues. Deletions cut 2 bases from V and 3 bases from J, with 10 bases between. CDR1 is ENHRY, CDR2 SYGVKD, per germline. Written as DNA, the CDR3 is TGTGCCATCAGTGAGGGCCAGGAGTACACTGAAGCTTTCTTT. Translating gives CAISEGQEYTEAFF.

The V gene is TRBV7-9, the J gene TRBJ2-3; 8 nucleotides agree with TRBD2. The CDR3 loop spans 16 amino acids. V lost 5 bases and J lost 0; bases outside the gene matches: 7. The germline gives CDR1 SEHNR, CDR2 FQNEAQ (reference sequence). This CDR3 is CASSRISGVSTDTQYF. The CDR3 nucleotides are TGTGCCAGCAGCCGCATTAGCGGGGTTAGCACAGATACGCAGTATTTT.

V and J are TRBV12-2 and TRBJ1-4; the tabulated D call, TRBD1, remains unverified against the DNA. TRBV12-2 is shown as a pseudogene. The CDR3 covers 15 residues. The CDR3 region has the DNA TGTGCAAGTCGCTTCGGACAGGTCTGTAATGAAAAACTGTTTTTT. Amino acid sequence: CASRFGQVCNEKLFF.

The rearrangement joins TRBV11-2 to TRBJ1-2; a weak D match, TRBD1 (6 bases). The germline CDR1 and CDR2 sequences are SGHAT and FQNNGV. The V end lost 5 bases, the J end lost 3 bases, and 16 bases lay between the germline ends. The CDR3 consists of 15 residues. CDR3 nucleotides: TGTGCCAGCAGCCCCTCACAGGGAGTGGACTATGGCTACACCTTC. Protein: CASSPSQGVDYGYTF. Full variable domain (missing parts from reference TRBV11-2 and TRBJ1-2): EAGVAQSPRYKIIEKRQSVAFWCNPISGHATLYWYQQILGQGPKLLIQFQNNGVVDDSQLPKDRFSAERLKGVDSTLKIQPAKLEDSAVYLCASSPSQGVDYGYTFGSGTRLTVV.

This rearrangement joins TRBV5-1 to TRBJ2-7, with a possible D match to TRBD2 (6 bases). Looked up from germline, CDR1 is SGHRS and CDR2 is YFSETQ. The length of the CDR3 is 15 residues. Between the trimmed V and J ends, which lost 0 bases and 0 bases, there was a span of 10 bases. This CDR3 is CASSLDWGDSYEQYF. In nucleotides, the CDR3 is TGCGCCAGCAGCTTGGACTGGGGGGACTCCTACGAGCAGTACTTC.